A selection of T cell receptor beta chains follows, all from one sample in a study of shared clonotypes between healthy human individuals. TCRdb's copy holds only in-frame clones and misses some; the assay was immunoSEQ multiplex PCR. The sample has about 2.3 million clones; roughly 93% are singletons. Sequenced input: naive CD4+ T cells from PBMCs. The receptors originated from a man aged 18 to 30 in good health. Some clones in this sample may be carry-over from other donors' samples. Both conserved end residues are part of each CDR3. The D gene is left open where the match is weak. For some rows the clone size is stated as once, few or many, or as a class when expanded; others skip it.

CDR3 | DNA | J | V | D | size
CASSLQGQDQPQHF | TGCGCCAGCAGCTTACAGGGGCAGGACCAGCCCCAGCATTTT | TRBJ1-5 | TRBV5-1 | TRBD1 | -
CASTTVSSYNEQFF | TGTGCCAGCACGACAGTCAGCTCCTACAATGAGCAGTTCTTC | TRBJ2-1 | TRBV19 | - | -
CASSPTGGSYNEQFF | TGCGCCAGCAGCCCGACCGGAGGGTCCTACAATGAGCAGTTCTTC | TRBJ2-1 | TRBV5-1 | - | -
CALTGGVQETQYF | TGTGCTCTGACGGGCGGGGTACAAGAGACCCAGTACTTC | TRBJ2-5 | TRBV5-4 | - | -
CASSSIGPSNTDTQYF | TGCGCCAGCAGCTCTATCGGGCCGTCCAACACAGATACGCAGTATTTT | TRBJ2-3 | TRBV5-1 | - | -
CASSRASGRSLRETQYF | TGTGCCAGCAGTAGGGCTAGCGGGAGGTCCTTAAGGGAGACCCAGTACTTC | TRBJ2-5 | TRBV25-1 | TRBD2 | -
CASSLIPPIEAFF | TGTGCCAGCAGTTTAATCCCTCCTATTGAAGCTTTCTTT | TRBJ1-1 | TRBV28 | - | -
CASSLRGPSNQPQHF | TGTGCCAGCAGCTTAAGGGGACCTAGCAATCAGCCCCAGCATTTT | TRBJ1-5 | TRBV7-2 | - | -
CASSRWDRGNYGYTF | TGTGCCAGCTCGAGATGGGACAGGGGGAACTATGGCTACACCTTC | TRBJ1-2 | TRBV28 | TRBD1 | -
CASSQLAGDYNEQFF | TGTGCCAGCAGCCAACTAGCGGGAGACTACAATGAGCAGTTCTTC | TRBJ2-1 | TRBV5-6 | TRBD2 | once
CATDGQPQHF | TGCGCCACCGACGGACAGCCCCAGCATTTT | TRBJ1-5 | TRBV23-1 | - | -
CASSSNPRATREQFF | TGCGCCAGCAGCTCAAATCCTAGGGCAACCAGGGAGCAGTTCTTC | TRBJ2-1 | TRBV5-1 | - | -
CASSATPVSRSGNTIYF | TGTGCCAGCAGCGCAACCCCGGTTTCTAGATCCGGAAACACCATATATTTT | TRBJ1-3 | TRBV9 | - | -
CAGALDYNEQFF | TGTGCCGGGGCCTTGGACTACAATGAGCAGTTCTTC | TRBJ2-1 | TRBV30 | - | -
CAWSAGLAGVNEQFF | TGTGCCTGGAGCGCGGGACTAGCGGGAGTCAATGAGCAGTTCTTC | TRBJ2-1 | TRBV30 | TRBD2 | -
CASSLFPRGSFNEQFF | TGTGCCAGCAGTTTATTCCCCAGGGGGTCCTTCAATGAGCAGTTCTTC | TRBJ2-1 | TRBV28 | TRBD1 | -